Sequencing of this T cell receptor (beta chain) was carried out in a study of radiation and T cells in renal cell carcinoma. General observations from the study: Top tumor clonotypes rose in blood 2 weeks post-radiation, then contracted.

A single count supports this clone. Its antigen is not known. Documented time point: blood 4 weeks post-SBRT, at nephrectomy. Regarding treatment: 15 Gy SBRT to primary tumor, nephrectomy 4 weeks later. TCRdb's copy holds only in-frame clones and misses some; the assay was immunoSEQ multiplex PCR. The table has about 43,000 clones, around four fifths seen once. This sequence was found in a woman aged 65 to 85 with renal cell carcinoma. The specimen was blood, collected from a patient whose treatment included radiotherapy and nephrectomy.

The CDR3 nucleotides are TGTGCCAGCTCACCACAGCGCGGGGGAAGCACAGATACGCAGTATTTT. It encodes CASSPQRGGSTDTQYF. J is TRBJ2-3 and V is TRBV18; 7 nucleotides line up with TRBD2. This CDR3 region has 16 residues. The ends lost 1 base at V and 0 bases at J; junction bases unmatched: 4. Looked up from germline, CDR1 is KGHSH and CDR2 is LQKENI.